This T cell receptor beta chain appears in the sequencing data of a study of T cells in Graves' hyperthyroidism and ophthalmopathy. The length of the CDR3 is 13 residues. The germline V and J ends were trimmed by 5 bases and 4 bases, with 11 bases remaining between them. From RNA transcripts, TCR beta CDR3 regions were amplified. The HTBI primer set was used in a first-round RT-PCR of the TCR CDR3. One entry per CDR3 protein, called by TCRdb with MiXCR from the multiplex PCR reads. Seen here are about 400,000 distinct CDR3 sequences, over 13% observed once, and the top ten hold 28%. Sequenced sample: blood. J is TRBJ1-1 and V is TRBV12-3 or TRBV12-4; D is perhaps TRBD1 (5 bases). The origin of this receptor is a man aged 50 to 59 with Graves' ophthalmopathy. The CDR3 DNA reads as TGTGCCAGCAGTACAGGAGTAATCACTGAAGCTTTCTTT. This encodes CASSTGVITEAFF.